The 20 T cell receptor beta chains presented below share a single source sample, sequenced in a study of blood T cell repertoires in COVID-19. TCRdb keeps only in-frame clones here, not all; method: immunoSEQ multiplex PCR. The profile covers over 55,000 clones, with 75% to 90% appearing a single time and 20% to 25% taken by the ten largest. The source material was peripheral blood. These receptors all stem from a woman of 80 years or more with COVID-19, enrolled during active disease.

This clone has only one observation. V is TRBV15 and J is TRBJ1-2; 7 bases are a match to TRBD1. The CDR3 has 13 residues. CDR1 and CDR2 (germline): LNHNV, YYDKDF (reference sequence). After removal of 6 bases from V and 3 bases from J, the junction contained 4 bases not matched to a gene. This chain's CDR3 is CATRFGTDYGYTF. CDR3 nucleotide sequence: TGTGCCACCAGGTTCGGGACAGACTATGGCTACACCTTC. Using reference TRBV15 and TRBJ1-2 for the parts outside the CDR3, the full variable domain is DAMVIQNPRYQVTQFGKPVTLSCSQTLNHNVMYWYQQKSSQAPKLLFHYYDKDFNNEADTPDNFQSRRPNTSFCFLDIRSPGLGDTAMYLCATRFGTDYGYTFGSGTRLTVV.

The V and J genes are TRBV4-2 and TRBJ1-4, with 8 bases fitting TRBD1. J gave up 8 bases and V 4 bases, and 9 bases lay outside the gene matches. Germline CDR1 reads LGHNA; CDR2 reads YNFKEQ. CDR3 length: 15 amino acids. The CDR3 reads CASSRETGGGEKLFF. The DNA of the CDR3 is TGTGCCAGCAGCCGAGAAACAGGGGGTGGGGAAAAACTGTTTTTT.

The chain employs TRBV29-1 and TRBJ2-7, with D perhaps matching TRBD2 (6 bases). The V end was cut by 4 bases, the J end by 7 bases, with 14 bases between. The length of the CDR3 is 12 residues. Germline-derived CDR1 and CDR2 are SQVTM and ANQGSEA. The CDR3 loop is CSVGPDRGEQYF. CDR3 bases: TGCAGCGTTGGCCCCGACCGGGGGGAGCAGTACTTC.

The V call is TRBV7-2, the J call TRBJ1-2; 7 bases are shared with TRBD1. Germline V gene lookup returns CDR1 SGHTA and CDR2 FQGNSA. The CDR3 has 13 residues. Germline trimming cut 5 bases from V and 2 bases from J; bases unmatched to any gene: 2. CDR3 loop: CASSLRGNYGYTF. The CDR3 nucleotides are TGTGCCAGCAGCCTCAGGGGGAACTATGGCTACACCTTC.

This clone was picked up one time. The chain couples TRBV2 to TRBJ2-1, with 11 bases identical to TRBD2. Germline V gene data show CDR1 as SNHLY and CDR2 as FYNNEI. The CDR3 sequence is 13 residues long. V lost 6 bases and J lost 10; bases outside the gene matches: 5. CDR3 coding DNA: TGTGCCAGCAGACTAGCGGGGGCTGGAGAGCAGTTCTTC. Translation: CASRLAGAGEQFF.

The chain uses TRBV11-2 and TRBJ2-3; 10 bases are a match to TRBD2. CDR1 is SGHAT, CDR2 FQNNGV, per germline. After removal of 4 bases from V and 0 bases from J, the junction contained 4 bases not matched to a gene. This CDR3 contains 16 residues. The DNA of the CDR3 is TGTGCCAGCAGCTGGACTAGCGGAACTAGCACAGATACGCAGTATTTT. This codes for CASSWTSGTSTDTQYF.

CDR3 nucleotides: TGTGCCAGCACGGGACATACCACCGGGGAGCTGTTTTTT. This codes for CASTGHTTGELFF. The chain couples TRBV2 to TRBJ2-2, with D possibly being TRBD1 (6 bases). Trimming stripped 7 bases from V and 4 bases from J, with 10 bases between. The CDR3 runs 13 residues. Germline loops: CDR1 SNHLY, CDR2 FYNNEI.

This chain connects TRBV5-1 to TRBJ1-2, with TRBD1 as a possible D gene (5 bases). From germline, CDR1 is SGHRS and CDR2 YFSETQ. This CDR3 has 14 residues. V lost 4 bases and J 2 bases, leaving 12 bases between the germline ends. CDR3 coding DNA: TGCGCCAGCAGCCGGGAGGGGATGAACTATGGCTACACCTTC. Translating it yields CASSREGMNYGYTF.

The chain recombines TRBV29-1 with TRBJ2-7; 8 nucleotides match TRBD2. With 4 bases clipped from V and 6 bases from J, the junction kept 11 bases outside the gene matches. This CDR3 comprises 14 residues. Germline V CDR1 and CDR2: SQVTM, ANQGSEA. The CDR3 nucleotides are TGCAGCGTTGTTGCCGGGACTAGTGGCTCCGAGCAGTACTTC. Amino acids: CSVVAGTSGSEQYF.

The rearrangement uses TRBV6-1 and TRBJ2-1, with 8 bases lining up with TRBD2. V trimming: 2 bases; J trimming: 16 bases; junction bases outside the gene matches: 13. From germline, CDR1 is MNHNS and CDR2 SASEGT. The CDR3 runs 14 residues. The CDR3 spells CASSEPIGRAGDFF. DNA for the CDR3: TGTGCCAGCAGTGAACCGATTGGACGAGCGGGAGATTTCTTC.

The genes are TRBV7-3 and TRBJ2-1, with D possibly TRBD1 on 5 matching bases. The ends were cut back, 0 bases at V and 9 bases at J, with 6 bases in the middle. The CDR3 extends over 12 amino acids. In germline, CDR1 is SGHTA, CDR2 FQGTGA. This chain's CDR3 is CASSLTQGEQFF. DNA for the CDR3: TGTGCCAGCAGCTTAACCCAGGGTGAGCAGTTCTTC.

The chain carries TRBV10-3 and TRBJ1-5; unclear D gene. This CDR3 comprises 14 residues. V shed 2 bases and J shed 1 base, with 6 bases lying between them. Germline V CDR1 and CDR2: ENHRY, SYGVKD. DNA of the CDR3: TGTGCCATCAGTGAGCCGGGGAGCAATCAGCCCCAGCATTTT. It specifies CAISEPGSNQPQHF.

The chain links TRBV6-1 to TRBJ2-7; D unclear. From germline, CDR1 is MNHNS and CDR2 SASEGT. The V end was cut by 2 bases, the J end by 2 bases, with 4 bases between. The CDR3 is 12 residues long. DNA of the CDR3: TGTGCCAGCAGTGAAAGCGCCTACGAGCAGTACTTC. Its protein product is CASSESAYEQYF.

The rearrangement links TRBV6-1 to TRBJ2-7; TRBD1 aligns across 11 bases. CDR3 length: 17 residues. The V and J ends lost 3 bases and 2 bases, in that order; junction bases with no gene match: 9. Germline V gene data show CDR1 as MNHNS and CDR2 as SASEGT. The CDR3 is CASSEVFGTGGTYEQYF. DNA of the CDR3: TGTGCCAGCAGTGAGGTTTTTGGGACAGGGGGTACCTACGAGCAGTACTTC.

This chain uses TRBV30 with TRBJ1-2; the D gene is possibly TRBD1 (6 bases). Germline lookup yields CDR1 GTSNPN and CDR2 SVGIG (reference sequence). Trimming took off 3 bases at V and 4 bases at J, with 21 bases between the two ends. The CDR3 covers 16 residues. The CDR3 protein is CAWSEDSRDPRYGYTF. In nucleotides, the CDR3 is TGTGCCTGGAGCGAGGACAGCCGGGACCCCCGCTATGGCTACACCTTC.

This sequence joins TRBV6-5 and TRBJ1-2, with D possibly matching TRBD1 (6 bases). The CDR3 loop spans 13 amino acids. Germline V gives CDR1 MNHEY, CDR2 SVGAGI. With 6 bases removed from V and 7 bases from J, the gap between germline ends came to 15 bases. The CDR3 nucleotides read TGTGCCAGCAGCCCCGACAGGATCGGTGGCTACACCTTC. This encodes CASSPDRIGGYTF.

This chain connects TRBV3-1 (or the pseudogene TRBV3-2) to TRBJ1-1; D perhaps matches TRBD1 (6 bases). Trimming took 5 bases from V and 5 from J, leaving 12 bases between them. This CDR3 contains 13 residues. Germline loops: CDR1 LGHDT, CDR2 YNNKEL (reference sequence). CDR3 nucleotides: TGTGCCAGCAGCACAGGGTTGGCGACTGAAGCTTTCTTT. It codes for CASSTGLATEAFF.

The rearrangement links TRBV27 to TRBJ2-2; 8 bases match TRBD1. V lost 2 bases and J lost 10; bases outside the gene matches: 12. Germline CDR1 MNHEY, CDR2 SMNVEV (reference sequence). The CDR3 consists of 16 residues. CDR3 region: CASSLVRTGGLAELFF. As DNA, the CDR3 is TGTGCCAGCAGTTTAGTAAGAACAGGGGGTCTCGCGGAGCTGTTTTTT.

The V and J genes are TRBV6-1 and TRBJ2-5, with D perhaps TRBD1 (5 bases). Germline CDR1 is MNHNS and CDR2 is SASEGT. Trimming took 1 base from V and 4 from J, leaving 16 bases between them. The CDR3 is made up of 16 amino acids. DNA of the CDR3: TGTGCCAGCAGTGAAGTTATAGGGGCGATCCGAGAGACCCAGTACTTC. Its protein product is CASSEVIGAIRETQYF.

This chain connects TRBV4-1 to TRBJ2-1; TRBD2 matches 13 bases. V dropped 0 bases and J dropped 9; count of bases not matched to a gene: 2. Germline-derived CDR1 and CDR2 are MGHRA and YSYEKL. This CDR3 is 15 amino acids long. The chain's CDR3 is CASSQELAGGSEQFF. The CDR3 region has the DNA TGCGCCAGCAGCCAAGAACTAGCGGGGGGGAGTGAGCAGTTCTTC.